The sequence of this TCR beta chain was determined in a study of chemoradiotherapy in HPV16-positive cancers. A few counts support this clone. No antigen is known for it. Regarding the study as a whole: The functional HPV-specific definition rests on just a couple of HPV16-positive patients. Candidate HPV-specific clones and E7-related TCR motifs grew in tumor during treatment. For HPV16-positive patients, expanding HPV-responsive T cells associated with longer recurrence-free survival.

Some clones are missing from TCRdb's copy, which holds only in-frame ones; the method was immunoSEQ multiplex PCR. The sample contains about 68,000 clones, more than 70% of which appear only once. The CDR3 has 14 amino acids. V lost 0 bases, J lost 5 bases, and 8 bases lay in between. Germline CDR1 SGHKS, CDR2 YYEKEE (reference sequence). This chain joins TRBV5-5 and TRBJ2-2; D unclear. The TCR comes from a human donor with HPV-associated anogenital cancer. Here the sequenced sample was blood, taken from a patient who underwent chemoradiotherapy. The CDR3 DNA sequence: TGTGCCAGCAGCTTGGGGTTGGGGACCGGGGAGCTGTTTTTT. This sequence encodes CASSLGLGTGELFF.